A single sample gave rise to the 27 T cell receptor beta chains below, sequenced in a study of T cell responses to AZD1222 COVID-19 vaccine. Repertoires were generated with immunoSEQ multiplex PCR, while TCRdb's copy carries only in-frame clones and drops some. The sample lists around 150,000 clones; 90% were seen once. The sequencing used peripheral blood, collected on day 0 of AZD1222 vaccination. The receptor source for this set is an adult in good health.

The CDR3 region is CAISQTGPPDPYEQYF. CDR3 coding DNA: TGTGCCATCAGCCAAACCGGGCCCCCGGACCCCTACGAGCAGTACTTC. The chain employs TRBV10-3 and TRBJ2-7, with no clear D. V was cut by 6 bases and J by 2 bases, with 20 bases left in between. The CDR3 contains 16 residues. Germline CDR1 and CDR2: ENHRY and SYGVKD.

This rearrangement joins TRBV10-3 to TRBJ1-2; 7 bases align to TRBD1. CDR3 length: 16 amino acids. The germline V gene encodes CDR1 ENHRY and CDR2 SYGVKD. Trimming took 4 bases from V and 7 from J; bases not matched to a gene: 15. DNA for the CDR3: TGTGCCATCAGTGCAAGCCCAAGTCACAGGGGTTCTGGCTACACCTTC. Translation gives CAISASPSHRGSGYTF.

This chain links TRBV5-6 with TRBJ2-5; the D gene is possibly TRBD2 (6 bases). The germline CDR1 and CDR2 sequences are SGHDT and YYEEEE. V was clipped by 7 bases and J by 5 bases, with 18 bases between them. The CDR3 runs 14 residues. CDR3 in DNA: TGTGCCAGCCACCGGCGGGGCCCGGCGGAGACCCAGTACTTC. Translating gives CASHRRGPAETQYF.

The chain joins TRBV30 to TRBJ1-1, with D uncertain. The germline V and J ends were trimmed by 7 bases and 5 bases, with 8 bases remaining between them. Per the germline V gene, CDR1 is GTSNPN and CDR2 is SVGIG (reference sequence). The CDR3 runs to 10 residues. The CDR3 region has the DNA TGTGCCTATGGACCAACTGAAGCTTTCTTT. It specifies CAYGPTEAFF. Full variable domain (missing parts from reference TRBV30 and TRBJ1-1): SQTIHQWPATLVQPVGSPLSLECTVEGTSNPNLYWYRQAAGRGLQLLFYSVGIGQISSEVPQNLSASRPQDRQFILSSKKLLLSDSGFYLCAYGPTEAFFGQGTRLTVV.

This clone was detected only once. This chain joins TRBV21-1 and TRBJ1-4; the table's D call, TRBD1, has no DNA check behind it. TRBV21-1 has pseudogene status. This CDR3 contains 15 residues. For the CDR3, the DNA is TGTGCCAGCAGCAAAGGTGGACAGGGATTTGAAAAACTGTTTTTT. The encoded protein is CASSKGGQGFEKLFF.

J is TRBJ2-7 and V is TRBV14, with D hard to call. The germline CDR1 and CDR2 sequences are SGHDN and FVKESK. Trimming removed 5 bases at V and 5 bases at J, with 7 bases between. The CDR3 consists of 11 residues. The CDR3, as DNA: TGTGCCAGCAGCGTTCACCACGAGCAGTACTTC. As protein: CASSVHHEQYF.

The CDR3 sequence: CAISGAGSMNTEAFF. The CDR3, as DNA: TGTGCCATCAGTGGGGCCGGGTCTATGAACACTGAAGCTTTCTTT. The V and J genes are TRBV10-3 and TRBJ1-1; the D is unclear. V lost 4 bases, J lost 0 bases, and 12 bases lay in between. CDR3 size: 15 residues. Per the germline V gene, CDR1 is ENHRY and CDR2 is SYGVKD.

On this clone itself: Other DNA sequences in this specimen translate into the identical CDR3. The rearrangement uses TRBV7-2 and TRBJ2-2; TRBD1 matches at 10 bases. Trimming at V came to 3 bases and at J to 5 bases, leaving 3 bases not matched to a gene. This CDR3 contains 15 residues. CDR1 is SGHTA and CDR2 is FQGNSA in the germline V gene. CDR3 in DNA: TGTGCCAGCAGCTTGGGACAGGGGAGGACCGGGGAGCTGTTTTTT. This gives the protein CASSLGQGRTGELFF.

The CDR3 here is CASSQGQSNQPQHF. The CDR3 DNA follows: TGTGCCAGCAGCCAAGGGCAGAGCAATCAGCCCCAGCATTTT. The genes are TRBV3-1 (or the pseudogene TRBV3-2) and TRBJ1-5; D remains ambiguous. Trimming stripped 1 base from V and 1 base from J, with 5 bases between. CDR1 and CDR2 from the germline V gene are LGHDT and YNNKEL (reference sequence). CDR3 length equals 14 residues.

The rearrangement joins TRBV4-2 to TRBJ1-2, with D possibly being TRBD1 (5 bases). Germline V lookup: CDR1 LGHNA, CDR2 YNFKEQ. The germline V and J ends were trimmed by 0 bases and 5 bases, with 10 bases remaining between them. This CDR3 is 14 amino acids long. This chain's CDR3 is CASSQERQSYGYTF. CDR3 sequence (DNA): TGTGCCAGCAGCCAAGAACGACAGTCTTATGGCTACACCTTC.

V and J are TRBV29-1 and TRBJ1-2; D gene uncertain. Germline V gene lookup returns CDR1 SQVTM and CDR2 ANQGSEA. The length of the CDR3 is 14 residues. Trimming removed 0 bases at V and 8 bases at J, with 16 bases between. This chain's CDR3 is CSVEDFRQEEGYTF. The DNA for the CDR3 is TGCAGCGTTGAAGATTTTAGGCAGGAGGAAGGCTACACCTTC. Together with reference TRBV29-1 and TRBJ1-2, the CDR3 gives the full variable domain: SAVISQKPSRDICQRGTSLTIQCQVDSQVTMMFWYRQQPGQSLTLIATANQGSEATYESGFVIDKFPISRPNLTFSTLTVSNMSPEDSSIYLCSVEDFRQEEGYTFGSGTRLTVV.

V gene TRBV29-1 combines with J gene TRBJ1-2; maybe TRBD1 (6 bases). V was shortened by 5 bases and J by 6 bases, with 16 bases between the two germline ends. From germline, CDR1 is SQVTM and CDR2 ANQGSEA. The CDR3 runs 13 residues. The CDR3 sequence is CSVYRDAGDGYTF. The CDR3 DNA reads as TGCAGCGTTTACAGGGATGCTGGGGATGGCTACACCTTC.

The genes are TRBV15 and TRBJ2-2; 7 nucleotides agree with TRBD1. This CDR3 is 15 amino acids long. V was clipped by 7 bases and J by 3 bases; unmatched bases: 8. Germline V gives CDR1 LNHNV, CDR2 YYDKDF (reference sequence). DNA of the CDR3: TGTGCCACCACCGACAGGGTTGGTGACACCGGGGAGCTGTTTTTT. It yields the protein CATTDRVGDTGELFF.

This chain connects TRBV9 to TRBJ2-2; weak D call: TRBD2 (5 bases). In germline, CDR1 is SGDLS, CDR2 YYNGEE. This CDR3 has 14 residues. V lost 4 bases and J lost 6, with 13 bases in between. CDR3 protein: CASSTRTGSGELFF. The CDR3 DNA reads TGTGCCAGCAGCACACGAACGGGGTCCGGGGAGCTGTTTTTT.

Worth noting for this clone: At one of its ends the junction is not consistent with the germline gene, which may arise from a read error. CDR3 in DNA: TGTGCCTGGACCCCGTCCTCCCGCCGAGTCGCTTTACTCTTC. Its protein is CAWTPSSRRVALLF. The chain is built from TRBV30 and TRBJ2-7; no firm D call. The CDR3 is 14 residues long. Germline V CDR1 and CDR2: GTSNPN, SVGIG (reference sequence).

V is TRBV6-5 and J is TRBJ1-6, with TRBD1 as a possible D gene (6 bases). Trimming took 2 bases from V and 7 from J, leaving 9 bases between them. The CDR3 sequence is 14 residues long. CDR1 and CDR2 from the germline V gene are MNHEY and SVGAGI. The CDR3 sequence is CASSYPGVNSPLHF. DNA of the CDR3: TGTGCCAGCAGTTACCCAGGGGTAAATTCACCCCTCCACTTT.

The chain joins TRBV30 to TRBJ1-4; D gene uncertain. The V end lost 3 bases, the J end lost 8 bases, and 7 bases lay between the germline ends. Germline V gene lookup returns CDR1 GTSNPN and CDR2 SVGIG (reference sequence). The CDR3 contains 11 residues. The CDR3 DNA sequence: TGTGCCTGGAGGGAGGGAGAAAAACTGTTTTTT. Translated: CAWREGEKLFF.

The gene calls are TRBV3-1 (or the pseudogene TRBV3-2) and TRBJ2-1, with D possibly TRBD2 on 5 matching bases. Germline V gene lookup returns CDR1 LGHDT and CDR2 YNNKEL (reference sequence). Trimming took off 4 bases at V and 3 bases at J, with 16 bases between the two ends. CDR3 length equals 16 residues. The CDR3 protein is CASSPSEAVGYNEQFF. CDR3 coding DNA: TGTGCCAGCAGCCCCTCTGAAGCGGTCGGCTACAATGAGCAGTTCTTC.

With regard to this clone: Other DNA sequences in the sample encode the same CDR3. V and J are TRBV30 and TRBJ2-5; D is uncertain. Deletions cut 0 bases from V and 5 bases from J, with 4 bases between. Germline V gene lookup returns CDR1 GTSNPN and CDR2 SVGIG (reference sequence). This CDR3 spans 11 amino acids. DNA of the CDR3: TGTGCCTGGAGTGTTGGGGAGACCCAGTACTTC. It is translated as CAWSVGETQYF.

Here the CDR3 reads CATSDFRTDANTGELFF. CDR3 sequence (DNA): TGTGCCACCAGTGATTTTCGGACAGACGCGAACACCGGGGAGCTGTTTTTT. The V gene is TRBV24-1, the J gene TRBJ2-2, with TRBD1 as a possible D gene (6 bases). Germline CDR1 and CDR2: KGHDR and SFDVKD. This CDR3 spans 17 amino acids. Trimming cost V 1 base and J 0 bases, with 11 bases left between them.

This chain uses TRBV4-1 with TRBJ2-3; 10 nucleotides match TRBD2. This CDR3 spans 17 amino acids. Trimming at V came to 3 bases and at J to 2 bases, leaving 8 bases not matched to a gene. CDR1 and CDR2 (germline): MGHRA, YSYEKL. The CDR3 spells CASSHRGLAASTDTQYF. CDR3 DNA sequence: TGCGCCAGCAGCCATCGTGGACTAGCGGCCTCCACAGATACGCAGTATTTT.

V gene TRBV7-8 combines with J gene TRBJ2-7; perhaps TRBD2 as D (6 bases). The germline V gene encodes CDR1 SGHVS and CDR2 FQNEAQ. The CDR3 sequence is 15 residues long. V was trimmed by 1 base and J by 6 bases, leaving 16 bases between them. The CDR3: CASSLVYRESSEQYF. The DNA of the CDR3 is TGTGCCAGCAGCTTAGTTTACCGGGAGAGTAGCGAGCAGTACTTC. The variable domain in full, with the rest retrieved from reference TRBV7-8 and TRBJ2-7, is GAGVSQSPRYKVAKRGQDVALRCDPISGHVSLFWYQQALGQGPEFLTYFQNEAQLDKSGLPSDRFFAERPEGSVSTLKIQRTQQEDSAVYLCASSLVYRESSEQYFGPGTRLTVT.

V is TRBV4-1 and J is TRBJ1-2, with D hard to call. V was clipped by 0 bases and J by 3 bases, with 5 bases between them. This CDR3 is built from 13 residues. Germline V lookup: CDR1 MGHRA, CDR2 YSYEKL. CDR3 nucleotides: TGCGCCAGCAGCCAAGAGACGGACTATGGCTACACCTTC. Translating gives CASSQETDYGYTF.

The V and J genes are TRBV5-1 and TRBJ1-5; D might be TRBD1 (5 bases). Germline CDR1 reads SGHRS; CDR2 reads YFSETQ. This CDR3 has 14 amino acids. Trimming shortened V by 2 bases and J by 7 bases, and 13 bases separated the two germline ends. The chain's CDR3 is CASSLRGGAQPQHF. CDR3 in DNA: TGCGCCAGCAGCTTACGCGGTGGGGCCCAGCCCCAGCATTTT. The full variable domain, completed using reference TRBV5-1 and TRBJ1-5, is KAGVTQTPRYLIKTRGQQVTLSCSPISGHRSVSWYQQTPGQGLQFLFEYFSETQRNKGNFPGRFSGRQFSNSRSEMNVSTLELGDSALYLCASSLRGGAQPQHFGDGTRLSIL.

The J gene is TRBJ1-6, the V gene TRBV11-3; D gene uncertain. The CDR3 contains 15 residues. Between the trimmed V and J ends, which lost 5 bases and 6 bases, there was a span of 14 bases. Germline CDR1 is SGHNT and CDR2 is YENEEA. This CDR3 is CASSTPRGFNSPLHF. DNA for the CDR3: TGTGCCAGCAGCACCCCCCGGGGATTTAATTCACCCCTCCACTTT.

The chain uses TRBV3-1 (or the pseudogene TRBV3-2) and TRBJ1-1; D is undetermined. This CDR3 comprises 14 residues. The germline V gene encodes CDR1 LGHDT and CDR2 YNNKEL (reference sequence). V lost 0 bases, J lost 8 bases, and 13 bases lay in between. The CDR3 here is CASSQDFGDKEAFF. As DNA, the CDR3 is TGTGCCAGCAGCCAAGATTTCGGGGATAAGGAAGCTTTCTTT.

The chain uses TRBV27 and TRBJ2-1, with 9 bases aligning to TRBD1. This CDR3 spans 14 amino acids. V shed 3 bases and J 8 bases; nucleotides not matched to a gene: 5. Germline CDR1 MNHEY, CDR2 SMNVEV (reference sequence). CDR3 sequence (DNA): TGTGCCAGCAGTTTTGGGACAGGGTCACATGAGCAGTTCTTC. It specifies CASSFGTGSHEQFF.